The source of this T cell receptor beta chain is a study of blood T cell repertoires in COVID-19. Trimming at V came to 4 bases and at J to 4 bases, leaving 7 bases not matched to a gene. Germline lookup yields CDR1 SGHDT and CDR2 YYEEEE. This CDR3 comprises 15 residues. The method was immunoSEQ multiplex PCR; TCRdb's version includes in-frame clones alone and lacks a portion of them. The top ten clones hold 4% to 5.5% of a sample with 86,000 or so clones, roughly 95% of them seen once. This chain links TRBV5-6 with TRBJ2-1; TRBD1 matches at 8 bases. The receptor's source is a human donor with active COVID-19. The donor label of this sample is uncertain. Sequencing was done on a sample of peripheral blood. The CDR3 spells CASSVDREVYNEQFF. The CDR3 bases are TGTGCCAGCAGCGTGGACAGGGAAGTTTACAATGAGCAGTTCTTC.